This TCR beta chain is drawn from a study of follicular helper T cells after annual influenza vaccination. Time point in this sample: 2014-2015 season, pre-vaccination. Some clones are missing from TCRdb's copy, which holds only in-frame ones; the method was immunoSEQ multiplex PCR. Of about 15,000 clones listed, 84% were seen once; the top ten hold about 0.27%. This TCR was recovered from an adult who received the influenza vaccine. Sample: CXCR5- memory CD4+ T cells sorted from blood, taken on the day of influenza vaccination.

The CDR3 reads CASSQVKGVSEAFF. The CDR3 nucleotides read TGCGCCAGCAGCCAGGTGAAAGGGGTTTCTGAAGCTTTCTTT. V is TRBV4-3 and J is TRBJ1-1, with a tentative D call TRBD1 (5 bases). CDR3 length: 14 residues. Germline loops: CDR1 LGHNA, CDR2 YSLEER. Trimming shortened V by 3 bases and J by 6 bases, and 14 bases separated the two germline ends.